This T cell receptor beta chain was documented in a study of T-cell memory formation after mild COVID-19. General study results and limits: Day 15 to 85 contractors were CD4/CD8 balanced; later expanders leaned CD4+.

MiXCR, run by TCRdb on the 5' RACE reads, gives a single entry per CDR3 protein. The data show 500,000 to 600,000 distinct CDR3 sequences, roughly 17% seen once. A remark on this clonotype: The antigen is undetermined.

V was trimmed by 2 bases and J by 8 bases, leaving 4 bases between them. The CDR3 runs to 12 residues. CDR1 and CDR2 from the germline V gene are MNHEY and SMNVEV (reference sequence). The chain recombines TRBV27 with TRBJ1-6; D ambiguous. Sample: PBMCs or a T cell subset sorted from them (not recorded which). The receptor was isolated from an adult woman who had mild COVID-19 (a few samples of this study predate the infection). Cell type and time point are not known. The CDR3 coding sequence is TGTGCCAGCAGTTTAATGGATTCACCCCTCCACTTT. Translated: CASSLMDSPLHF.